This TCR beta chain derives from a study of blood T cells in healthy people across ages. Overall study findings and caveats: Strong correlation was found linking TCR beta diversity to naive T cell percentage.

With a J-beta primer mix and a sample-barcoded 5' primer, a second PCR ran about 7 to 11 cycles. MiXCR was run by TCRdb on the 5' RACE reads, yielding one entry per CDR3 protein. The sample has 730,000 or so distinct CDR3 sequences; approximately 40% are singletons. This CDR3 comprises 14 residues. Trimming cost V 4 bases and J 3 bases, with 10 bases left between them. This clonotype was recorded a few times. Antigen specificity is unknown. This sequence was found in a man older than 75 in good health. This sequence joins TRBV12-3 or TRBV12-4 and TRBJ1-5, with D maybe TRBD1 (6 bases). Source material: blood. The CDR3 protein is CASSSGAYNQPQHF. CDR3 nucleotides: TGTGCCAGCAGTTCAGGGGCCTACAATCAGCCCCAGCATTTT.